These T cell receptor beta chains were read from a single sample in a study of long-term antiretroviral therapy in people with HIV. The table came from immunoSEQ multiplex PCR; TCRdb's copy has only in-frame clones and leaves some out. The sample holds about 33,000 clones, about 83% seen once. The material sequenced was unsorted PBMCs, taken 2 years after starting antiretroviral therapy. These receptors came from a woman aged 45-60 years with HIV. The CDR3 runs from the conserved cysteine through the conserved F or W. Fields, in order: clone size, D gene, V gene, J gene, CDR3 protein, CDR3 DNA. A D gene is named only where the DNA matches it firmly. Size is stated for part of the rows, as once, few or many counts, or as a class when the clone is expanded.

>.|.|TRBV4-2|TRBJ2-7
CASSQDSSSYEQYF
TGTGCCAGCAGCCAAGACTCTAGCAGCTACGAGCAGTACTTC
>.|.|TRBV7-9|TRBJ1-4
CASSLAQGNEKLFF
TGTGCCAGCAGCTTAGCCCAGGGGAATGAAAAACTGTTTTTT
>.|.|TRBV4-1|TRBJ2-2
CASSQGWAVGTGELFF
TGCGCCAGCAGCCAAGGTTGGGCAGTGGGGACCGGGGAGCTGTTTTTT
>.|.|TRBV30|TRBJ2-2
CAWSVPRMGGELFF
TGTGCCTGGAGTGTCCCCAGGATGGGCGGGGAGCTGTTTTTT
>.|.|TRBV25-1|TRBJ1-5
CASSDNNQPQHF
TGTGCCAGCAGTGATAACAATCAGCCCCAGCATTTT
>few|TRBD1|TRBV28|TRBJ2-7
CASSGTGGYEQYF
TGTGCCAGCAGCGGGACAGGTGGTTACGAGCAGTACTTC
>.|.|TRBV2|TRBJ2-2
CASLVELSTGELFF
TGTGCCAGCCTGGTTGAGCTTTCCACCGGGGAGCTGTTTTTT
>.|.|TRBV6-5|TRBJ1-1
CASSYSRNTEAFF
TGTGCCAGCAGTTACTCCAGAAACACTGAAGCTTTCTTT
>.|.|TRBV7-9|TRBJ2-5
CASSLFSVQETQYF
TGTGCCAGCAGCTTATTTTCAGTCCAAGAGACCCAGTACTTC
>once|.|TRBV7-2|TRBJ1-1
CAIIGGNTEAFF
TGTGCCATCATAGGGGGGAACACTGAAGCTTTCTTT
>.|TRBD1|TRBV14|TRBJ1-2
CASSQLPGQDVGGYTF
TGTGCCAGCAGCCAACTCCCGGGACAGGACGTAGGAGGCTACACCTTC
>.|TRBD1|TRBV6-4|TRBJ1-1
CASSVDREVGEAFF
TGTGCCAGCAGTGTCGACAGGGAAGTAGGTGAAGCTTTCTTT
>.|TRBD2|TRBV9|TRBJ2-4
CASSPPGGGAKNIQYF
TGTGCCAGCAGCCCACCCGGCGGGGGGGCCAAAAACATTCAGTACTTC
>.|.|TRBV29-1|TRBJ2-1
CSVRANEQFF
TGCAGCGTAAGGGCCAATGAGCAGTTCTTC
>.|TRBD1|TRBV7-8|TRBJ1-1
CASSYHRQGRDTEAFF
TGTGCCAGCAGCTATCACCGACAGGGGAGGGACACTGAAGCTTTCTTT
>medium-sized|.|TRBV30|TRBJ1-6
CAWMLGSEPPLHF
TGTGCCTGGATGTTGGGGTCAGAGCCACCCCTCCACTTT
>.|TRBD1|TRBV6-5|TRBJ1-1
CASSYIRDREPVAAFF
TGTGCCAGCAGTTATATCCGGGACAGGGAACCCGTGGCGGCTTTCTTT
>.|.|TRBV6-1|TRBJ2-2
CASRQGTGELFF
TGTGCCAGCAGGCAGGGTACCGGGGAGCTGTTTTTT
>.|.|TRBV11-1|TRBJ1-1
CASSLLINTEAFF
TGTGCCAGCAGCCTCCTCATTAACACTGAAGCTTTCTTT
>.|.|TRBV7-9|TRBJ1-5
CASSLAGAQPQHF
TGTGCCAGCAGCTTAGCAGGGGCTCAGCCCCAGCATTTT
>.|.|TRBV7-3|TRBJ2-5
CASSATVGLGGTQYF
TGTGCCAGCAGCGCGACAGTTGGTCTAGGGGGGACCCAGTACTTC
>.|.|TRBV30|TRBJ1-3
CAWSPLAQKSGNTIYF
TGTGCCTGGAGTCCCTTAGCCCAGAAATCTGGAAACACCATATATTTT
>.|.|TRBV2|TRBJ1-6
CASSEAKGPLHF
TGTGCCAGCAGTGAAGCGAAGGGGCCCCTCCACTTT
>.|.|TRBV5-1|TRBJ1-1
CASLGGGGRNTEAFF
TGCGCCAGCTTGGGGGGCGGGGGAAGGAACACTGAAGCTTTCTTT
>once|TRBD2|TRBV10-2|TRBJ2-3
CASSEFGAGGITDTQYF
TGCGCCAGCAGTGAATTTGGAGCGGGGGGGATCACAGATACGCAGTATTTT
>.|.|TRBV14|TRBJ1-6
CASSQTGAVGTLHF
TGTGCCAGCAGCCAGACGGGGGCTGTCGGCACCCTCCACTTT
>.|TRBD2|TRBV6-6|TRBJ2-1
CASSYLAGLDNNEQFF
TGTGCCAGCAGTTACCTAGCGGGTCTAGACAACAATGAGCAGTTCTTC
>.|.|TRBV18|TRBJ2-4
CASSPLRGALKNIQYF
TGTGCCAGCTCACCACTCAGAGGGGCCCTCAAAAACATTCAGTACTTC
>.|TRBD1|TRBV6-6|TRBJ2-1
CASSSNRGSDEQFF
TGTGCCAGCAGTTCAAACAGGGGAAGCGATGAGCAGTTCTTC
>few|.|TRBV14|TRBJ2-1
CASSPTHNEQFF
TGTGCCAGCAGCCCGACGCACAATGAGCAGTTCTTC
>once|TRBD1|TRBV19|TRBJ1-1
CASSINRDRGSTFF
TGTGCCAGTAGTATAAATCGGGACAGGGGATCGACTTTCTTT
>.|.|TRBV6-1|TRBJ2-7
CASSELGGAHEQYF
TGTGCCAGCAGTGAGCTTGGGGGCGCGCACGAGCAGTACTTC
>.|.|TRBV6-5|TRBJ1-5
CASSPSGRINQPQHF
TGTGCCAGCAGTCCCTCGGGACGGATCAATCAGCCCCAGCATTTT
>.|.|TRBV2|TRBJ2-3
CATSSDTQYF
TGTGCCACGAGCTCAGATACGCAGTATTTT
>.|.|TRBV7-2|TRBJ2-5
CASSFGRGYETQYF
TGTGCCAGCAGCTTCGGGCGGGGCTACGAGACCCAGTACTTC
>few|TRBD1|TRBV27|TRBJ1-2
CASRLGQGSNYGYTF
TGTGCCAGCAGGCTGGGACAGGGTTCCAACTATGGCTACACCTTC
>.|.|TRBV7-8|TRBJ2-5
CASSLVFPQETQYF
TGTGCCAGCAGCTTAGTGTTCCCCCAGGAGACCCAGTACTTC
>.|.|TRBV15|TRBJ1-1
CATSSRQGYTEAFF
TGTGCCACCAGCAGCCGACAAGGGTACACTGAAGCTTTCTTT
>.|.|TRBV2|TRBJ1-3
CASLKEGLLGENTIYF
TGTGCCAGCCTCAAGGAGGGACTTCTAGGGGAAAACACCATATATTTT